The present T cell receptor (beta chain) was sequenced within a study of cytomegalovirus exposure and HLA in healthy donors. Study overall: In an earlier analysis, 90 million to 120 million unique TCR beta sequences were found from 150 million to 200 million T cells. The Caucasian-associated ancestry cluster contained around four fifths of the approximately 420 genotyped donors. Roughly 85 million unique TCRs from HLA-typed donors made up an early data release.

Healthy bone marrow donors supplied every sample. Trimming took off 2 bases at V and 4 bases at J, with 14 bases between the two ends. CDR3 size: 15 residues. Germline lookup yields CDR1 MDHEN and CDR2 SYDVKM. Researchers ran the PCR with 60 Vbeta and 13 Jbeta primers. Only in-frame clones appear in the TCRdb table, and some are missing; sequencing was by immunoSEQ multiplex PCR. The data show about 160,000 clones, 65% to 85% seen once. The sequencing input was PBMCs. The rearrangement links TRBV28 to TRBJ1-2; a weak D match, TRBD1 (5 bases). The receptor's source is a man aged 60 to 75 in good health and CMV-seronegative. The CDR3 region is CASSLGGGLSYGYTF. The CDR3 DNA follows: TGTGCCAGCAGTTTAGGGGGGGGGTTAAGCTATGGCTACACCTTC.